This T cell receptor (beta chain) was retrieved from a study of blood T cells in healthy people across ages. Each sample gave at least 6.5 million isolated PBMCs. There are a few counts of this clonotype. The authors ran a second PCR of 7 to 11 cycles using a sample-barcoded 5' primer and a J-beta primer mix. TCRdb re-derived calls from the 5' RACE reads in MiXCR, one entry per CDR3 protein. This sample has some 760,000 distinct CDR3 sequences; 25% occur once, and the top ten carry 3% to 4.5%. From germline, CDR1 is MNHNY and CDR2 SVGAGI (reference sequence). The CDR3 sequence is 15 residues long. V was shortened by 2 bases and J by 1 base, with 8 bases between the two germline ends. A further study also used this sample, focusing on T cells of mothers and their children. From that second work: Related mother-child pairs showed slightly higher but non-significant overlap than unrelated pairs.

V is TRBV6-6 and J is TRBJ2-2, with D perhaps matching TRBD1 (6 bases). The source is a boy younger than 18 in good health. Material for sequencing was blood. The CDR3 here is CASSYVRGNTGELFF. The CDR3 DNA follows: TGTGCCAGCAGTTACGTCAGGGGGAACACCGGGGAGCTGTTTTTT.